Below, one T cell receptor beta chain is given with its context. Assay used: immunoSEQ multiplex PCR; TCRdb lists only in-frame clones, some missing. The repertoire holds roughly 56,000 clones, around 88% seen once, with 2.6% in the top ten. This record comes from a study of OX40 agonist ivuxolimab in advanced cancers. The sample in question was CD4+ or CD8+ T cells sorted from blood, obtained in a trial of the OX40 agonist ivuxolimab. The sequence was collected from an adult with an advanced solid tumor such as melanoma, head and neck, liver or kidney cancer.

CDR3 in amino acids: CASSLRTASGANVLTF. The CDR3 DNA sequence: TGTGCCAGCAGTTTGAGGACAGCCTCTGGGGCCAACGTCCTGACTTTC. V is TRBV28 and J is TRBJ2-6, with a possible D match to TRBD1 (6 bases). The CDR3 sequence is 16 residues long. V gave up 3 bases and J gave up 0 bases, with 9 bases separating them. The germline V gene has CDR1 MDHEN and CDR2 SYDVKM.